Sequencing of this T cell receptor (beta chain) was carried out in a study of T cell responses to AZD1222 COVID-19 vaccine. A note on this clone: The antigen is undetermined.

Study-wide results and caveats: Sampled repertoires all dated from after the peak T cell response. Clonal diversity may have been underestimated in mostly white British donors. Unmutated variant regions reportedly attract nearly half of all spike-specific TCRs. The study found Spike-specific TCR breadth and depth rose after two AZD1222 doses.

TCRdb's table, derived via immunoSEQ multiplex PCR, lists solely in-frame clones and lacks some. The repertoire holds 95,000 to 150,000 clones, with about 90% as singletons. Unmatched junction bases numbered 9, after V lost 4 bases and J lost 6 bases. The CDR3 has 14 amino acids. Germline-derived CDR1 and CDR2 are SGHRS and YFSETQ. The sample in question was peripheral blood, obtained on day 0 of AZD1222 vaccination. This chain uses TRBV5-1 with TRBJ2-7, with 8 bases that match TRBD1. This clonotype originated in an adult in good health. The CDR3 is CASSGQGAVSEQYF. CDR3 bases: TGCGCCAGCAGCGGGCAGGGGGCGGTGAGCGAGCAGTACTTC.